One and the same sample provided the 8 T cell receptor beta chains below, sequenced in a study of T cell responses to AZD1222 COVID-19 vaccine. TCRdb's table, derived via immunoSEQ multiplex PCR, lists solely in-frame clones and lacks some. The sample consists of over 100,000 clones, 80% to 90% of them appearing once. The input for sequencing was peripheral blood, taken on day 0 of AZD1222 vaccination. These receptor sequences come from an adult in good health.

The CDR3 here is CASSYPGTGGHEQYF. In DNA, the CDR3 is TGTGCCAGCAGTTACCCCGGGACAGGGGGCCACGAGCAGTACTTC. The chain combines TRBV28 with TRBJ2-7, with TRBD1 matching over 12 bases. V was clipped by 4 bases and J by 5 bases; unmatched bases: 6. The CDR3 has 15 residues. Germline assignment: CDR1 MDHEN and CDR2 SYDVKM.

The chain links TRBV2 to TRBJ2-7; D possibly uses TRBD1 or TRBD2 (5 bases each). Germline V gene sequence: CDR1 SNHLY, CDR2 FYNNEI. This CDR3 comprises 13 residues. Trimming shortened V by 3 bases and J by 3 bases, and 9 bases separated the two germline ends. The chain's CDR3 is CASSERDGYEQYF. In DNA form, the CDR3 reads TGTGCCAGCAGTGAGAGGGACGGCTACGAGCAGTACTTC.

This chain's CDR3 is CATSRDLQETQYF. The CDR3 region has the DNA TGTGCCACCAGCAGAGACCTACAAGAGACCCAGTACTTC. The J gene is TRBJ2-5, the V gene TRBV15; D call uncertain. Germline assignment: CDR1 LNHNV and CDR2 YYDKDF (reference sequence). The CDR3 loop spans 13 amino acids. Deletions cut 0 bases from V and 2 bases from J, with 4 bases between. Looking up the rest from reference TRBV15 and TRBJ2-5 gives the full variable domain: DAMVIQNPRYQVTQFGKPVTLSCSQTLNHNVMYWYQQKSSQAPKLLFHYYDKDFNNEADTPDNFQSRRPNTSFCFLDIRSPGLGDTAMYLCATSRDLQETQYFGPGTRLLVL.

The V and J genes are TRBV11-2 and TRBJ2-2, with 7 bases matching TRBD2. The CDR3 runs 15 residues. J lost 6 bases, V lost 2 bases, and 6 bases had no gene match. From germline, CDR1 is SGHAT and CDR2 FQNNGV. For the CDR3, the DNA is TGTGCCAGCAGCTTATTGCGGGAGAGCTCCGGGGAGCTGTTTTTT. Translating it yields CASSLLRESSGELFF.

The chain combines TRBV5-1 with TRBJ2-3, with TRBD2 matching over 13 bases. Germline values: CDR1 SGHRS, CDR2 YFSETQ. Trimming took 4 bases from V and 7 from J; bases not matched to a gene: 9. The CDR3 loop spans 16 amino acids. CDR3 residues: CASSVGLAGPGHTQYF. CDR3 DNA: TGCGCCAGCAGCGTGGGACTAGCGGGACCCGGCCATACGCAGTATTTT. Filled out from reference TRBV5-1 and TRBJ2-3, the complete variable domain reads KAGVTQTPRYLIKTRGQQVTLSCSPISGHRSVSWYQQTPGQGLQFLFEYFSETQRNKGNFPGRFSGRQFSNSRSEMNVSTLELGDSALYLCASSVGLAGPGHTQYFGPGTRLTVL.

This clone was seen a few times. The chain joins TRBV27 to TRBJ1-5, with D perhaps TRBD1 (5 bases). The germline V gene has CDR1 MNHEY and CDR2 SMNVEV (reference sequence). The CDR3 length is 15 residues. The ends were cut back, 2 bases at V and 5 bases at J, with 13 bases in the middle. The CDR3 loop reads CASSLRPGGDQPQHF. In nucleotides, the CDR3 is TGTGCCAGCAGTTTACGTCCGGGAGGGGATCAGCCCCAGCATTTT.

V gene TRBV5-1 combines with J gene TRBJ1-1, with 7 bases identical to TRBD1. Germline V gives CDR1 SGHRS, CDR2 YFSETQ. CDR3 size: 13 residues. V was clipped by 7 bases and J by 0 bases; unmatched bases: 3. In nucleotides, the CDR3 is TGCGCCAGCGGGACAGATTTGAACACTGAAGCTTTCTTT. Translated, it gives CASGTDLNTEAFF.

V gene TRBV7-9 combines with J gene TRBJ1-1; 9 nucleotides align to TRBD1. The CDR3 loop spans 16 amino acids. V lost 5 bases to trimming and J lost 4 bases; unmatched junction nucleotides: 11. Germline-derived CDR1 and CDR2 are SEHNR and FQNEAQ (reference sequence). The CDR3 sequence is CASSRQGVSVTTEAFF. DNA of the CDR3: TGTGCCAGCAGCAGACAGGGGGTATCTGTCACCACTGAAGCTTTCTTT.